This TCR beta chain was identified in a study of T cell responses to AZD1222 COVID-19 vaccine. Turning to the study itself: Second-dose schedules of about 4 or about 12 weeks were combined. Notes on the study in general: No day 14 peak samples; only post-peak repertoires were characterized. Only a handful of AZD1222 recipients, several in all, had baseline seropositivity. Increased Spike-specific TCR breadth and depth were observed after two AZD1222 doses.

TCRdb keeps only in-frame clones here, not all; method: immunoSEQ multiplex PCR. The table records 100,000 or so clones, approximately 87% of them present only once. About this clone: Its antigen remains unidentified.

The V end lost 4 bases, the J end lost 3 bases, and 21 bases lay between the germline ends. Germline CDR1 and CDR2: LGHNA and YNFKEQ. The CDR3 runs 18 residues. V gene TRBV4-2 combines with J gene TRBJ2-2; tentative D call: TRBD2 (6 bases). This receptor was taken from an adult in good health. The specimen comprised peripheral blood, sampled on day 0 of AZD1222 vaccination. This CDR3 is CASSRIQLRRRDTGELFF. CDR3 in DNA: TGTGCCAGCAGCCGAATCCAATTACGGAGGAGGGACACCGGGGAGCTGTTTTTT.